These T cell receptor beta chains were read from a single sample in a study of blood T cell repertoires in COVID-19. The repertoire was sequenced with immunoSEQ multiplex PCR; TCRdb's copy has only in-frame clones and lacks some. The sample holds about 150,000 clones, approximately 80% seen once. Specimen: peripheral blood. Receptors were obtained from a woman between 50 and 59 years old with acute or convalescent COVID-19. CDR3s include the opening cysteine and the closing phenylalanine or tryptophan. D genes are given only for firm matches. Clone size is stated in some rows and not others, as once, few, many or a class when expanded.

cdr3_length,j_call,d_call,v_call,clone_size,cdr3_aa,cdr3_nt
14,TRBJ1-2,TRBD1,TRBV5-1,.,CASSPGTARTGYTF,TGCGCCAGCAGCCCGGGGACAGCCAGGACTGGCTACACCTTC
14,TRBJ1-4,.,TRBV11-2,.,CASSLWGGEEKLFF,TGTGCCAGCAGCTTGTGGGGCGGCGAGGAAAAACTGTTTTTT
19,TRBJ2-7,TRBD1,TRBV7-3,.,CASSFGTGDGGVHLYEQYF,TGTGCCAGCAGCTTTGGGACAGGGGATGGGGGAGTCCATCTCTACGAGCAGTACTTC
15,TRBJ2-7,TRBD2,TRBV11-2,once,CASSYSGGADYEQYF,TGTGCCAGCAGCTATAGCGGGGGGGCGGATTACGAGCAGTACTTC
14,TRBJ1-1,.,TRBV7-9,.,CASSLGAGNTEAFF,TGTGCCAGCAGCTTGGGCGCGGGGAACACTGAAGCTTTCTTT
14,TRBJ2-7,.,TRBV4-2,.,CASSQGSTVYEQYF,TGTGCCAGCAGCCAAGGGAGTACTGTCTACGAGCAGTACTTC
15,TRBJ1-1,.,TRBV9,.,CASSVTAGTNTEAFF,TGTGCCAGCAGCGTAACGGCGGGGACGAACACTGAAGCTTTCTTT
15,TRBJ1-2,.,TRBV5-1,.,CASSRLEQASYGYTF,TGCGCCAGCAGCCGACTCGAACAGGCCTCCTATGGCTACACCTTC
14,TRBJ2-5,.,TRBV5-5,.,CASSLGRDQETQYF,TGTGCCAGCAGCTTGGGGAGGGACCAAGAGACCCAGTACTTC
15,TRBJ2-7,TRBD1,TRBV27,.,CASSQAGTGSNEQYF,TGTGCCAGCAGCCAAGCCGGGACAGGGTCCAACGAGCAGTACTTC
13,TRBJ2-3,.,TRBV19,.,CASSIGARDTQYF,TGTGCCAGTAGTATTGGGGCCCGGGATACGCAGTATTTT
13,TRBJ1-2,.,TRBV27,.,CASSTPGGYGYTF,TGTGCCAGCAGTACTCCGGGAGGCTATGGCTACACCTTC
15,TRBJ2-3,.,TRBV7-9,few,CASSYRSPSTDTQYF,TGTGCCAGCAGCTACCGGAGTCCTAGCACAGATACGCAGTATTTT
15,TRBJ2-1,.,TRBV5-1,.,CASSLMESSYNEQFF,TGCGCCAGCAGCTTGATGGAGAGCTCCTACAATGAGCAGTTCTTC
18,TRBJ2-1,.,TRBV5-3,.,CARSLGSLGNRLYNEQFF,TGTGCCAGAAGCTTGGGGTCCTTAGGAAACCGACTATACAATGAGCAGTTCTTC
16,TRBJ1-5,TRBD1,TRBV6-2/TRBV6-3,.,CASSPPRGQVIQPQHF,TGTGCCAGCAGCCCTCCCAGGGGGCAGGTAATTCAGCCCCAGCATTTT
12,TRBJ1-4,.,TRBV12-3/TRBV12-4,.,CASSFNNEKLFF,TGTGCCAGCAGTTTTAATAATGAAAAACTGTTTTTT
15,TRBJ1-3,TRBD1,TRBV4-1,once,CASSQTGISGNTIYF,TGCGCCAGCAGCCAGACAGGGATCTCTGGAAACACCATATATTTT
12,TRBJ2-2,.,TRBV2,.,CASTTGPGELFF,TGTGCCAGCACTACAGGTCCCGGGGAGCTGTTTTTT
16,TRBJ1-5,TRBD1,TRBV28,once,CASRSEWTGGDQPQHF,TGTGCCAGCAGGTCAGAATGGACAGGGGGCGATCAGCCCCAGCATTTT
15,TRBJ2-2,TRBD1,TRBV4-2,.,CASSQGQAGSGELFF,TGTGCCAGCAGCCAGGGACAGGCTGGGTCCGGGGAGCTGTTTTTT
15,TRBJ1-5,TRBD1,TRBV4-2,.,CASSQADRNNQPQHF,TGTGCCAGCAGCCAAGCGGACAGGAACAATCAGCCCCAGCATTTT
14,TRBJ2-1,.,TRBV5-1,.,CASSLGQYKGEQFF,TGCGCCAGCAGCTTGGGACAATATAAAGGTGAGCAGTTCTTC
15,TRBJ1-2,TRBD1,TRBV4-3,.,CASSQGQGLVAGYTF,TGCGCCAGCAGCCAGGGACAGGGCCTGGTCGCTGGCTACACCTTC
14,TRBJ1-6,.,TRBV7-2,.,CASSLGHRISPLHF,TGTGCCAGCAGCTTAGGTCACAGGATTTCACCCCTCCACTTT
14,TRBJ2-2,.,TRBV5-1,.,CASSLESRAGELFF,TGCGCCAGCAGCTTGGAGTCCAGGGCCGGGGAGCTGTTTTTT
13,TRBJ2-5,.,TRBV6-5,.,CASSSAVTETQYF,TGTGCCAGCAGTAGCGCGGTTACCGAGACCCAGTACTTC
13,TRBJ2-5,.,TRBV27,.,CASSLATGETQYF,TGTGCCAGCAGTTTAGCGACTGGGGAGACCCAGTACTTC
14,TRBJ1-1,.,TRBV11-2,.,CASSLVTQNTEAFF,TGTGCCAGCAGCTTAGTAACACAGAACACTGAAGCTTTCTTT
14,TRBJ1-4,TRBD1,TRBV9,.,CASSATGSGEKLFF,TGTGCCAGCAGCGCGACAGGGTCGGGTGAAAAACTGTTTTTT
13,TRBJ1-6,.,TRBV10-2,.,CASSEPTVVALHF,TGCGCCAGCAGTGAGCCGACAGTTGTCGCCCTCCACTTT
16,TRBJ2-2,.,TRBV28,.,CASSLAAAPSVGELFF,TGTGCCAGCAGTTTAGCAGCGGCCCCGAGCGTCGGGGAGCTGTTTTTT
13,TRBJ1-5,.,TRBV28,.,CASSFGAPRPQHF,TGTGCCAGCAGTTTTGGGGCCCCACGGCCCCAGCATTTT
14,TRBJ1-1,.,TRBV11-2,.,CASSLGAQYTEAFF,TGTGCCAGCAGCTTAGGGGCTCAGTACACTGAAGCTTTCTTT
17,TRBJ2-3,.,TRBV27,once,CASSLSPQIPSTDTQYF,TGTGCCAGCAGTTTATCCCCGCAGATACCTAGCACAGATACGCAGTATTTT
14,TRBJ2-3,TRBD2,TRBV7-9,.,CASSFSGGTDTQYF,TGTGCCAGCAGCTTCAGCGGGGGAACAGATACGCAGTATTTT
15,TRBJ2-3,.,TRBV25-1,.,CASSEYIQVRDTQYF,TGTGCCAGCAGTGAATATATACAGGTAAGGGATACGCAGTATTTT
16,TRBJ1-1,.,TRBV7-2,.,CASSLGLGGRNTEAFF,TGTGCCAGCAGCTTAGGGTTGGGGGGTAGGAACACTGAAGCTTTCTTT
16,TRBJ1-5,TRBD1,TRBV4-2,.,CASSQGTGYSNQPQHF,TGTGCCAGCAGCCAGGGGACAGGCTATAGCAATCAGCCCCAGCATTTT
15,TRBJ1-6,TRBD1,TRBV19,.,CASSVTGVGNSPLHF,TGTGCCAGTAGTGTTACAGGGGTTGGGAATTCACCCCTCCACTTT
14,TRBJ1-1,.,TRBV5-4,.,CASSLERVNTEAFF,TGTGCCAGCAGCTTGGAACGCGTTAACACTGAAGCTTTCTTT
14,TRBJ1-2,TRBD1,TRBV6-2/TRBV6-3,.,CASSYSIIGQALAF,TGTGCCAGCAGTTACTCGATTATAGGACAGGCCCTTGCCTTC
14,TRBJ2-3,TRBD2,TRBV10-1,.,CASSESGGADTQYF,TGCGCCAGCAGTGAGTCTGGGGGGGCAGATACGCAGTATTTT
15,TRBJ1-2,.,TRBV19,.,CASSIREDVGYGYTF,TGTGCCAGTAGTATAAGGGAGGACGTCGGCTATGGCTACACCTTC
16,TRBJ1-3,TRBD1,TRBV7-6,.,CASTRDRAFSGNTIYF,TGTGCCAGCACCCGGGACAGGGCTTTCTCTGGAAACACCATATATTTT
11,TRBJ2-1,.,TRBV12-5,.,CASGRYNEQFF,TGTGCTAGTGGCCGTTACAATGAGCAGTTCTTC
14,TRBJ2-7,TRBD2,TRBV28,.,CASSFAGAGYEQYF,TGTGCCAGCAGTTTTGCGGGAGCGGGCTACGAGCAGTACTTC
16,TRBJ2-5,TRBD2,TRBV28,.,CASRSGLAGVRETQYF,TGTGCCAGCAGAAGTGGACTAGCGGGAGTCCGAGAGACCCAGTACTTC
14,TRBJ1-1,.,TRBV6-2/TRBV6-3,.,CASSYVSLNTEAFF,TGTGCCAGCAGTTACGTGAGCCTGAACACTGAAGCTTTCTTT
13,TRBJ2-7,TRBD2,TRBV28,.,CASSPGLASEQYF,TGTGCCAGCAGTCCGGGACTAGCGAGTGAGCAGTACTTC
16,TRBJ2-1,TRBD2,TRBV7-7,.,CASSRTLAGGGDEQFF,TGTGCCAGCAGCCGGACCTTAGCGGGAGGGGGGGATGAGCAGTTCTTC
19,TRBJ2-2,.,TRBV4-3,.,CASSQDPPFGAWDTGELFF,TGCGCCAGCAGCCAAGACCCCCCTTTTGGGGCTTGGGACACCGGGGAGCTGTTTTTT
14,TRBJ1-5,.,TRBV7-2,.,CASSLEGSSQPQHF,TGTGCCAGCAGCTTAGAGGGGTCATCTCAGCCCCAGCATTTT